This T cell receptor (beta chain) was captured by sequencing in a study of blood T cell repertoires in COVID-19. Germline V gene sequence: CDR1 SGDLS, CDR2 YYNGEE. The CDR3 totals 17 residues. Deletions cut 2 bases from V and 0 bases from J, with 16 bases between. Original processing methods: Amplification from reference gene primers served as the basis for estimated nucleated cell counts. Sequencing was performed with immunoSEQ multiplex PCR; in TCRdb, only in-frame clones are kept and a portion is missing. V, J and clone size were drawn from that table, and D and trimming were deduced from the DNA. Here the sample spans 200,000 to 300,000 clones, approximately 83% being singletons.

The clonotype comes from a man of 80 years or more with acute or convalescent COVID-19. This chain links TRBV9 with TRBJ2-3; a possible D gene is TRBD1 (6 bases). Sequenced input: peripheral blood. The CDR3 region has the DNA TGTGCCAGCAGCGTCTCTCCGGGACACATTAGCACAGATACGCAGTATTTT. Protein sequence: CASSVSPGHISTDTQYF.